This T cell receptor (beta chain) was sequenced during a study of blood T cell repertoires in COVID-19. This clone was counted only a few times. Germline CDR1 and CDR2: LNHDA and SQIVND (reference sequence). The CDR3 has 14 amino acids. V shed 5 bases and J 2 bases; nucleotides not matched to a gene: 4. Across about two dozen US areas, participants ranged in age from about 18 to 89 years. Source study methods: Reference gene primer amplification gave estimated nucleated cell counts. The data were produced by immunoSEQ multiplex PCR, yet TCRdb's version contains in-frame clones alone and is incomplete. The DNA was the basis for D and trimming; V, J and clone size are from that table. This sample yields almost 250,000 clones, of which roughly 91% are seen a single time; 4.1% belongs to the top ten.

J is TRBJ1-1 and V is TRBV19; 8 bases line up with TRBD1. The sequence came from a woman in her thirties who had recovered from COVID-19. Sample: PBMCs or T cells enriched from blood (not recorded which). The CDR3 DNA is TGTGCCAGTAGTGACAGGGGAGGAAACACTGAAGCTTTCTTT. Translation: CASSDRGGNTEAFF.